This is a list of T cell receptor beta chains from one sample in a study of shared clonotypes between healthy human individuals. The table came from immunoSEQ multiplex PCR; TCRdb's copy has only in-frame clones and leaves some out. The sample includes over a million clones, approximately 96% of them seen just once. Material for sequencing was naive CD4+ T cells sorted from blood. These receptors all stem from a man aged 30 to 45 in good health. The CDR3 runs from the conserved cysteine through the conserved F or W. The order of the fields is D gene, V gene, J gene, clone size, CDR3 length, CDR3 protein, CDR3 DNA. D genes are given only for firm matches. Expanded clones get a size class; other rows say once, few or many, or leave the size out.

D gene: TRBD2; V gene: TRBV9; J gene: TRBJ2-1; clone size: once; CDR3 length: 18; CDR3 protein: CASSVGYPSGPAYNEQFF; CDR3 DNA: TGTGCCAGCAGCGTAGGTTATCCTAGCGGGCCAGCCTACAATGAGCAGTTCTTC
D gene: .; V gene: TRBV19; J gene: TRBJ2-6; clone size: .; CDR3 length: 13; CDR3 protein: CASYGSGANVLTF; CDR3 DNA: TGTGCCAGTTACGGCTCTGGGGCCAACGTCCTGACTTTC
D gene: TRBD1; V gene: TRBV19; J gene: TRBJ1-1; clone size: .; CDR3 length: 15; CDR3 protein: CASSTTTGGRTEAFF; CDR3 DNA: TGTGCCAGTAGTACAACAACAGGGGGCAGGACTGAAGCTTTCTTT
D gene: TRBD2; V gene: TRBV11-2; J gene: TRBJ2-1; clone size: once; CDR3 length: 15; CDR3 protein: CASSFLAGGVNEQFF; CDR3 DNA: TGTGCCAGCAGCTTCCTAGCGGGAGGGGTCAATGAGCAGTTCTTC
D gene: TRBD2; V gene: TRBV6-1; J gene: TRBJ2-4; clone size: .; CDR3 length: 17; CDR3 protein: CASSEQALAGGKNIQYF; CDR3 DNA: TGTGCCAGCAGTGAACAGGCCCTAGCGGGGGGCAAAAACATTCAGTACTTC
D gene: TRBD1; V gene: TRBV27; J gene: TRBJ2-5; clone size: .; CDR3 length: 15; CDR3 protein: CASSLFTGGRETQYF; CDR3 DNA: TGTGCCAGCAGTTTATTCACAGGGGGCAGGGAGACCCAGTACTTC
D gene: .; V gene: TRBV7-3; J gene: TRBJ1-2; clone size: .; CDR3 length: 14; CDR3 protein: CASSLNRADYGYTF; CDR3 DNA: TGTGCCAGCAGCTTAAACAGGGCCGACTATGGCTACACCTTC
D gene: .; V gene: TRBV7-2; J gene: TRBJ2-3; clone size: .; CDR3 length: 13; CDR3 protein: CASSFERTDTQYF; CDR3 DNA: TGTGCCAGCAGCTTTGAACGCACAGATACGCAGTATTTT
D gene: TRBD2; V gene: TRBV7-2; J gene: TRBJ2-7; clone size: .; CDR3 length: 16; CDR3 protein: CASSLGLLAGVDEQYF; CDR3 DNA: TGTGCCAGCAGCTTAGGATTACTAGCGGGAGTAGACGAGCAGTACTTC
D gene: .; V gene: TRBV6-5; J gene: TRBJ2-4; clone size: once; CDR3 length: 16; CDR3 protein: CASSYLRGGGKNIQYF; CDR3 DNA: TGTGCCAGCAGTTATTTAAGGGGAGGAGGGAAAAACATTCAGTACTTC
D gene: .; V gene: TRBV10-3; J gene: TRBJ2-7; clone size: once; CDR3 length: 13; CDR3 protein: CAIGAHDNYEQYF; CDR3 DNA: TGTGCCATCGGAGCCCACGACAACTACGAGCAGTACTTC
D gene: TRBD2; V gene: TRBV11-2; J gene: TRBJ2-1; clone size: .; CDR3 length: 18; CDR3 protein: CASSTSTGLAGGYNEQFF; CDR3 DNA: TGTGCCAGCAGCACCTCCACGGGACTAGCGGGGGGGTACAATGAGCAGTTCTTC
D gene: TRBD1; V gene: TRBV18; J gene: TRBJ2-5; clone size: once; CDR3 length: 17; CDR3 protein: CASSPPAPGGIQETQYF; CDR3 DNA: TGTGCCAGCTCACCACCTGCTCCAGGGGGTATCCAAGAGACCCAGTACTTC
D gene: .; V gene: TRBV9; J gene: TRBJ2-5; clone size: .; CDR3 length: 10; CDR3 protein: CASGEETQYF; CDR3 DNA: TGTGCCAGCGGGGAAGAGACCCAGTACTTC
D gene: TRBD1; V gene: TRBV7-3; J gene: TRBJ1-2; clone size: .; CDR3 length: 14; CDR3 protein: CASSLNRGGGGYTF; CDR3 DNA: TGTGCCAGCAGCTTGAACAGGGGAGGAGGTGGCTACACCTTC
D gene: TRBD1; V gene: TRBV18; J gene: TRBJ1-4; clone size: once; CDR3 length: 15; CDR3 protein: CASSPSRGQPEKLFF; CDR3 DNA: TGTGCCAGCTCACCAAGCAGGGGGCAGCCTGAAAAACTGTTTTTT
D gene: TRBD2; V gene: TRBV7-3; J gene: TRBJ2-1; clone size: .; CDR3 length: 13; CDR3 protein: CASSLAGLAGGFF; CDR3 DNA: TGTGCCAGCAGCTTAGCCGGACTAGCGGGAGGCTTCTTC
D gene: .; V gene: TRBV10-3; J gene: TRBJ2-7; clone size: .; CDR3 length: 13; CDR3 protein: CAIWTEGGYEQYF; CDR3 DNA: TGTGCCATCTGGACTGAAGGGGGCTACGAGCAGTACTTC
D gene: .; V gene: TRBV5-1; J gene: TRBJ2-5; clone size: few; CDR3 length: 15; CDR3 protein: CASSLGVAGYATQYF; CDR3 DNA: TGCGCCAGCAGCTTAGGAGTGGCGGGATACGCGACCCAGTACTTC
D gene: TRBD2; V gene: TRBV5-8; J gene: TRBJ2-7; clone size: .; CDR3 length: 15; CDR3 protein: CASSLGLAATYEQYF; CDR3 DNA: TGTGCCAGCAGCTTGGGACTAGCGGCAACCTACGAGCAGTACTTC
D gene: .; V gene: TRBV21-1; J gene: TRBJ1-1; clone size: .; CDR3 length: 17; CDR3 protein: CASSKVELVLWNTEAFF; CDR3 DNA: TGTGCCAGCAGCAAAGTGGAATTGGTCTTATGGAACACTGAAGCTTTCTTT
D gene: .; V gene: TRBV30; J gene: TRBJ2-1; clone size: .; CDR3 length: 15; CDR3 protein: CAWTFGGSSYNEQFF; CDR3 DNA: TGTGCCTGGACCTTCGGAGGGAGCTCCTACAATGAGCAGTTCTTC
D gene: .; V gene: TRBV18; J gene: TRBJ2-3; clone size: .; CDR3 length: 12; CDR3 protein: CASSFREDTQYF; CDR3 DNA: TGTGCCAGCTCTTTCCGTGAAGATACGCAGTATTTT
D gene: TRBD2; V gene: TRBV5-4; J gene: TRBJ2-5; clone size: .; CDR3 length: 15; CDR3 protein: CASSLASGSGETQYF; CDR3 DNA: TGTGCCAGCAGCTTGGCTAGCGGGAGTGGAGAGACCCAGTACTTC
D gene: .; V gene: TRBV5-1; J gene: TRBJ2-4; clone size: .; CDR3 length: 16; CDR3 protein: CASSLETVLAKNIQYF; CDR3 DNA: TGCGCCAGCAGCTTGGAGACAGTGTTAGCCAAAAACATTCAGTACTTC
D gene: .; V gene: TRBV12-5; J gene: TRBJ2-3; clone size: .; CDR3 length: 13; CDR3 protein: CASGLWREGTQYF; CDR3 DNA: TGTGCTAGTGGTTTATGGAGGGAAGGAACGCAGTATTTT
D gene: .; V gene: TRBV6-5; J gene: TRBJ1-5; clone size: once; CDR3 length: 15; CDR3 protein: CASRNGPGGDQPQHF; CDR3 DNA: TGTGCCAGCAGAAACGGTCCCGGGGGGGATCAGCCCCAGCATTTT
D gene: .; V gene: TRBV12-2; J gene: TRBJ2-7; clone size: .; CDR3 length: 14; CDR3 protein: CASRLEREGYEQYF; CDR3 DNA: TGTGCAAGTCGCTTAGAGCGGGAGGGGTACGAGCAGTACTTC
D gene: TRBD2; V gene: TRBV9; J gene: TRBJ2-1; clone size: .; CDR3 length: 14; CDR3 protein: CASSADYSGGEQFF; CDR3 DNA: TGTGCCAGCAGCGCAGATTACTCGGGGGGTGAGCAGTTCTTC
D gene: TRBD1; V gene: TRBV7-9; J gene: TRBJ2-7; clone size: .; CDR3 length: 12; CDR3 protein: CASRSGDSVKYF; CDR3 DNA: TGTGCCAGCAGATCAGGGGACAGTGTAAAGTACTTC
D gene: .; V gene: TRBV5-1; J gene: TRBJ1-2; clone size: .; CDR3 length: 15; CDR3 protein: CASSLWGAEVGGYTF; CDR3 DNA: TGCGCCAGCAGCTTGTGGGGCGCGGAAGTCGGCGGCTACACCTTC
D gene: .; V gene: TRBV12-5; J gene: TRBJ1-2; clone size: .; CDR3 length: 15; CDR3 protein: CASGLSRPSGYGYTF; CDR3 DNA: TGTGCTAGTGGTTTGTCCCGGCCCTCCGGCTATGGCTACACCTTC
D gene: .; V gene: TRBV28; J gene: TRBJ1-4; clone size: .; CDR3 length: 14; CDR3 protein: CASSITSTNEKLFF; CDR3 DNA: TGTGCCAGCAGTATCACGTCGACTAATGAAAAACTGTTTTTT
D gene: .; V gene: TRBV10-1; J gene: TRBJ2-2; clone size: .; CDR3 length: 14; CDR3 protein: CASSPVGNTGELFF; CDR3 DNA: TGCGCCAGCAGTCCGGTGGGGAACACCGGGGAGCTGTTTTTT
D gene: TRBD2; V gene: TRBV7-2; J gene: TRBJ2-1; clone size: .; CDR3 length: 15; CDR3 protein: CASSLTSGSLNEQFF; CDR3 DNA: TGTGCCAGCAGCTTGACTAGCGGGAGTCTCAATGAGCAGTTCTTC
D gene: TRBD2; V gene: TRBV5-1; J gene: TRBJ2-2; clone size: .; CDR3 length: 15; CDR3 protein: CASRWLAGGTGELFF; CDR3 DNA: TGCGCCAGCCGCTGGTTAGCGGGAGGTACCGGGGAGCTGTTTTTT
D gene: TRBD1; V gene: TRBV7-2; J gene: TRBJ1-1; clone size: .; CDR3 length: 16; CDR3 protein: CASSTADRGRNTEAFF; CDR3 DNA: TGTGCCAGCAGCACCGCGGACAGGGGTCGGAACACTGAAGCTTTCTTT